This T cell receptor beta chain comes out of a study of early T cells in non-severe SARS-CoV-2 infection. There are a few counts of this clonotype. Its antigen is still unknown. Trimming at V came to 6 bases and at J to 4 bases, leaving 9 bases not matched to a gene. Germline V gene lookup returns CDR1 SNHLY and CDR2 FYNNEI. The CDR3 is 15 residues long. Findings and caveats of the study: Matches to VDJdb favored anti-spike CD8 responses and missed private and CD4 specificities.

The library protocol tagged individual cDNA molecules with unique molecular identifiers. TCRdb independently ran MiXCR on the 5' RACE reads; one entry per CDR3 protein. The sample includes 35,000 to 55,000 distinct CDR3 sequences, about 23% of them seen just once. The V call is TRBV2, the J call TRBJ1-5; 7 bases line up with TRBD1. Material: whole blood, obtained at baseline. The receptor was derived from an adult who was a healthcare worker with PCR-confirmed SARS-CoV-2 infection or an uninfected control (not recorded which). CDR3: CASRLQGGGNQPQHF. In DNA form, the CDR3 reads TGTGCCAGCAGACTTCAGGGGGGCGGTAATCAGCCCCAGCATTTT.